The entry below gives a single TCR beta chain sequence along with its context. Germline V lookup: CDR1 GTSNPN, CDR2 SVGIG (reference sequence). Trimming pared 2 bases from V and 7 bases from J, leaving 15 bases between. The CDR3 length is 15 residues. These data are taken from a study of blood T cell repertoires in COVID-19. Study-wide context: Donors in the United States, Italy and Spain gave samples during acute or convalescent COVID-19. Sources were T cells, B-cell-depleted T cells, or PBMCs; the material itself was cDNA or gDNA.

Seattle's cohort entered during active infection and was followed longitudinally. As processed by the authors: Reference gene primer amplification gave nucleated cell count estimates. Measured with immunoSEQ multiplex PCR; TCRdb has only the in-frame clones, and not every one. Clonal size and the V and J genes are those of that table, whereas D and trimming came from the DNA. The sample consists of some 180,000 clones, roughly 91% of them appearing once. The receptor's source is a young man with COVID-19, enrolled during active disease. Input material: peripheral blood. J is TRBJ1-6 and V is TRBV30; a weak D match, TRBD1 (5 bases). As DNA, the CDR3 is TGTGCCTGGAGTCCCCCGGCAGGGAACAATTCACCCCTCCACTTT. Amino acid sequence: CAWSPPAGNNSPLHF.